A single sample gave rise to the 26 T cell receptor beta chains below, sequenced in a study of shared clonotypes between healthy human individuals. The assay was immunoSEQ multiplex PCR, and TCRdb's table has in-frame clones only and misses some. The table includes hundreds of thousands of clones, 55% to 85% detected once. Sample: memory CD4+ T cells sorted from blood. Subset noted: CD45RA-negative fraction. Receptors originate from a woman between 25 and 40 years old in good health.

This chain uses TRBV28 with TRBJ1-5; D not resolved. The CDR3 covers 15 residues. Trimming took 2 bases from V and 7 from J, leaving 15 bases between them. Germline assignment: CDR1 MDHEN and CDR2 SYDVKM. CDR3 sequence reads: CASSLMDGQGQPQHF. For the CDR3, the DNA is TGTGCCAGCAGTTTAATGGACGGTCAAGGACAGCCCCAGCATTTT.

CDR3 nucleotide sequence: TGTGCCAGCAGCTCCCGGGACAGGTCTAACTATGGCTACACCTTC. Translating gives CASSSRDRSNYGYTF. The rearrangement links TRBV7-8 to TRBJ1-2; 8 positions match TRBD1. This CDR3 contains 15 residues. In germline, CDR1 is SGHVS, CDR2 FQNEAQ. After removal of 4 bases from V and 0 bases from J, the junction contained 4 bases not matched to a gene.

This chain links TRBV27 with TRBJ2-5; D might be TRBD1 (5 bases). This CDR3 is built from 15 residues. The germline CDR1 and CDR2 sequences are MNHEY and SMNVEV (reference sequence). The V and J ends lost 5 bases and 2 bases respectively, with 15 bases between them. The CDR3 bases are TGTGCCAGCAGTCCTAATGGGGCAGGGCAAGAGACCCAGTACTTC. It translates to CASSPNGAGQETQYF.

The chain uses TRBV28 and TRBJ2-3, with D hard to call. The V end was cut by 6 bases, the J end by 4 bases, with 17 bases between. Germline V gene lookup returns CDR1 MDHEN and CDR2 SYDVKM. The CDR3 spans 15 residues. CDR3 nucleotides: TGTGCCAGCAGCCTCAGTGCAGACCAGGCAGATACGCAGTATTTT. Translating gives CASSLSADQADTQYF.

V usage is TRBV7-6 and J usage is TRBJ2-5, with D unresolved. The CDR3 runs 12 residues. The V end lost 8 bases, the J end lost 4 bases, and 11 bases lay between the germline ends. CDR1 is SGHVS, CDR2 FNYEAQ, per germline. CDR3 sequence: CASSVSGETQYF. Here the CDR3 DNA reads TGTGCCAGCTCGGTCTCAGGAGAGACCCAGTACTTC. The full variable domain, in which reference TRBV7-6 and TRBJ2-5 provide the parts outside the CDR3, is GAGVSQSPRYKVTKRGQDVALRCDPISGHVSLYWYRQALGQGPEFLTYFNYEAQQDKSGLPNDRFSAERPEGSISTLTIQRTEQRDSAMYRCASSVSGETQYFGPGTRLLVL.

As concerns this clone: This sample also contains other DNA sequences that code for the same CDR3. This chain joins TRBV28 and TRBJ2-1; D unresolved. The germline V gene has CDR1 MDHEN and CDR2 SYDVKM. The CDR3 is made up of 13 amino acids. Trimming removed 2 bases from V and 7 bases from J, with 9 bases in between. As DNA, the CDR3 is TGTGCCAGCAGTTTACCTCGTCGGAATGAGCAGTTCTTC. Amino acids: CASSLPRRNEQFF.

This clone was detected a few times. This sample includes further DNA sequences coding for the same CDR3. The chain uses TRBV2 and TRBJ1-2, with a tentative D call TRBD1 (6 bases). The CDR3 is 12 residues long. The V gene's germline CDR1 is SNHLY and CDR2 FYNNEI. The V end lost 3 bases, the J end lost 4 bases, and 6 bases lay between the germline ends. The CDR3 region is CASSEDSYGYTF. The CDR3 DNA sequence: TGTGCCAGCAGTGAGGACAGCTATGGCTACACCTTC.

The table lists this clone with a few counts. J is TRBJ2-3 and V is TRBV28, with 8 bases lining up with TRBD2. The CDR3 extends over 16 amino acids. Germline trimming cut 4 bases from V and 3 bases from J; bases unmatched to any gene: 9. Germline CDR1 is MDHEN and CDR2 is SYDVKM. The CDR3 sequence: CASSSPTSASTDTQYF. Written as DNA, the CDR3 is TGTGCCAGCAGTTCCCCGACTAGCGCCTCGACAGATACGCAGTATTTT. Variable domain in full (rest from reference TRBV28 and TRBJ2-3): DVKVTQSSRYLVKRTGEKVFLECVQDMDHENMFWYRQDPGLGLRLIYFSYDVKMKEKGDIPEGYSVSREKKERFSLILESASTNQTSMYLCASSSPTSASTDTQYFGPGTRLTVL.

This clone was seen at least ten times. This sequence joins TRBV11-3 and TRBJ1-2; D gene unclear. V gave up 1 base and J gave up 2 bases, with 5 bases separating them. The CDR3 is made up of 13 amino acids. Per germline, CDR1 SGHNT and CDR2 YENEEA. The CDR3 sequence: CASSLADNYGYTF. CDR3 DNA sequence: TGTGCCAGCAGCTTAGCCGACAACTATGGCTACACCTTC.

This sequence joins TRBV7-8 and TRBJ1-5; D not resolved. V was pared by 0 bases and J by 7 bases, with 10 bases between. CDR1 SGHVS and CDR2 FQNEAQ come from the germline V gene. The CDR3 is 14 residues long. CDR3 coding DNA: TGTGCCAGCAGCTTAGCAGGGTCAGGCCAGCCCCAGCATTTT. Amino acids: CASSLAGSGQPQHF.

The gene calls are TRBV6-1 and TRBJ1-4; perhaps TRBD1 as D (5 bases). This CDR3 comprises 18 residues. Germline loops: CDR1 MNHNS, CDR2 SASEGT. Between the trimmed V and J ends, which lost 4 bases and 0 bases, there was a span of 18 bases. CDR3 coding DNA: TGTGCCAGCAGTGGCCGGGTCGGGGCACTTGCAACTAATGAAAAACTGTTTTTT. Residues: CASSGRVGALATNEKLFF.

As regards this clone: The sample carries other DNA sequences with the same CDR3. The rearrangement joins TRBV9 to TRBJ1-3; D is ambiguous. The CDR3 loop spans 14 amino acids. Trimming took 3 bases from V and 4 from J, leaving 11 bases between them. Germline V gives CDR1 SGDLS, CDR2 YYNGEE. This CDR3 is CASSGRGSGNTIYF. Written as DNA, the CDR3 is TGTGCCAGCAGCGGACGAGGGTCCGGAAACACCATATATTTT. Full variable domain (rest looked up from reference TRBV9 and TRBJ1-3): DSGVTQTPKHLITATGQRVTLRCSPRSGDLSVYWYQQSLDQGLQFLIQYYNGEERAKGNILERFSAQQFPDLHSELNLSSLELGDSALYFCASSGRGSGNTIYFGEGSWLTVV.

The chain's CDR3 is CASSGNRDAEAFF. The CDR3 DNA is TGCGCCAGCAGTGGCAACAGGGACGCTGAAGCTTTCTTT. The chain uses TRBV10-1 and TRBJ1-1; D is perhaps TRBD1 (6 bases). The CDR3 runs 13 residues. Germline values: CDR1 WNHNN, CDR2 SYGVQD (reference sequence). Trimming cost V 4 bases and J 6 bases, with 12 bases left between them.

This clone appeared a single time. The chain couples TRBV7-9 to TRBJ2-3; 9 bases match TRBD1. From germline, CDR1 is SEHNR and CDR2 FQNEAQ (reference sequence). Trimming cost V 1 base and J 2 bases; bases outside gene matches: 4. The CDR3 loop spans 16 amino acids. The CDR3 loop reads CASSLVQGAYTDTQYF. In DNA, the CDR3 is TGTGCCAGCAGCTTAGTACAGGGGGCTTACACAGATACGCAGTATTTT.

This chain connects TRBV28 to TRBJ2-1, with D perhaps TRBD1 (5 bases). The ends were cut back, 7 bases at V and 9 bases at J, with 19 bases in the middle. This CDR3 comprises 14 residues. Germline V lookup: CDR1 MDHEN, CDR2 SYDVKM. This chain's CDR3 is CASKPPGIQREQFF. The DNA for the CDR3 is TGTGCCAGCAAACCCCCAGGGATCCAGCGTGAGCAGTTCTTC.

This chain uses TRBV5-4 with TRBJ2-2; TRBD1 matches 7 bases. The CDR3 loop spans 15 amino acids. CDR1 is SGHNT and CDR2 is YYREEE in the germline V gene (reference sequence). J was trimmed by 4 bases and V by 4 bases; bases with no gene match: 7. CDR3 bases: TGTGCCAGCAGCCATGACAGGGTGCCCACCGGGGAGCTGTTTTTT. This sequence encodes CASSHDRVPTGELFF.

The V and J genes are TRBV30 and TRBJ1-2; D might be TRBD1 (5 bases). The V and J ends lost 4 bases and 1 base respectively, with 13 bases between them. CDR3 length: 14 residues. The germline gives CDR1 GTSNPN, CDR2 SVGIG (reference sequence). CDR3 DNA: TGTGCCTGGACAGGGTCTATCAATAACTATGGCTACACCTTC. It codes for CAWTGSINNYGYTF.

Points on this clone: Other DNA sequences of this sample code for an identical CDR3. In DNA, the CDR3 is TGTGCCAGCAGTTACAGGGGTGGCAATCAGCCCCAGCATTTT. Amino acids: CASSYRGGNQPQHF. The chain is built from TRBV6-6 and TRBJ1-5; D is possibly TRBD1 (5 bases). The CDR3 is made up of 14 amino acids. Germline CDR1 reads MNHNY; CDR2 reads SVGAGI (reference sequence). Deletions cut 2 bases from V and 2 bases from J, with 7 bases between.

In regard to this clone: The sample holds other DNA sequences that translate to the same CDR3. This rearrangement joins TRBV6-5 to TRBJ2-7; tentatively, D is TRBD2 (7 bases). V was trimmed by 0 bases and J by 1 base, leaving 10 bases between them. CDR3 size: 15 residues. Germline values: CDR1 MNHEY, CDR2 SVGAGI. CDR3: CASSYSGGASYEQYF. In nucleotides, the CDR3 is TGTGCCAGCAGTTACTCTGGGGGGGCGTCCTACGAGCAGTACTTC.

This chain joins TRBV14 and TRBJ1-3; D is ambiguous. V lost 1 base and J lost 0, with 10 bases in between. The CDR3 sequence is 16 residues long. Germline lookup yields CDR1 SGHDN and CDR2 FVKESK. CDR3 nucleotides: TGTGCCAGCAGCCAAGTCGTAACTTTCTCTGGAAACACCATATATTTT. It specifies CASSQVVTFSGNTIYF.

The CDR3 sequence is CASSLGASGLYEQYF. In nucleotides, the CDR3 is TGTGCCAGCAGTTTAGGGGCTAGCGGACTCTACGAGCAGTACTTC. The chain carries TRBV28 and TRBJ2-7; TRBD2 agrees at 7 bases. V trimming: 2 bases; J trimming: 3 bases; junction bases outside the gene matches: 7. The CDR3 is 15 residues long. The germline gives CDR1 MDHEN, CDR2 SYDVKM.

This rearrangement joins TRBV6-4 to TRBJ1-2, with 7 bases that match TRBD1. This CDR3 region has 16 residues. V was pared by 2 bases and J by 2 bases, with 8 bases of the junction left unmatched. The germline gives CDR1 MRHNA, CDR2 SNTAGT. CDR3 nucleotides: TGTGCCAGCAGTGACCTGACTACAGGGGAGAACTATGGCTACACCTTC. This encodes CASSDLTTGENYGYTF.

The chain combines TRBV1 with TRBJ2-7; the table assigns TRBD2, which was not confirmed against the DNA. TRBV1 is labeled a pseudogene. The CDR3 has 17 residues. CDR3 amino acids: CTSSPRTSGRLPYEQYF. CDR3 nucleotide sequence: TGCACCAGCAGCCCCCGGACTAGCGGGAGGCTACCCTACGAGCAGTACTTC.

The rearrangement joins TRBV11-2 to TRBJ2-1, with 11 bases identical to TRBD2. V shed 5 bases and J 4 bases; nucleotides not matched to a gene: 4. The CDR3 consists of 15 residues. CDR1 SGHAT and CDR2 FQNNGV come from the germline V gene. The DNA for the CDR3 is TGTGCCAGCAGCCAGGGACTAGCGGTTTACAATGAGCAGTTCTTC. This gives the protein CASSQGLAVYNEQFF.

This chain links TRBV5-1 with TRBJ2-1; a possible D gene is TRBD2 (5 bases). The CDR3 totals 15 residues. The ends were cut back, 4 bases at V and 5 bases at J, with 16 bases in the middle. Germline assignment: CDR1 SGHRS and CDR2 YFSETQ. CDR3 sequence: CASSDQPGSHNEQFF. The CDR3 DNA sequence: TGCGCCAGCAGCGACCAGCCGGGAAGCCACAATGAGCAGTTCTTC.

The chain combines TRBV27 with TRBJ2-7; D is uncertain. This CDR3 spans 13 amino acids. The V end lost 5 bases, the J end lost 4 bases, and 12 bases lay between the germline ends. The V gene's germline CDR1 is MNHEY and CDR2 SMNVEV (reference sequence). The CDR3 region is CASSRKSSYEQYF. The CDR3 nucleotides read TGTGCCAGCAGTCGAAAGTCGAGTTACGAGCAGTACTTC.